This is a list of T cell receptor beta chains from one sample in a study of T-cell memory formation after mild COVID-19. TCRdb reprocessed the 5' RACE reads with MiXCR, giving one entry per CDR3 protein. The sample contains about 560,000 distinct CDR3 sequences, less than 25% of which appear only once. Sequencing used PBMCs or a T cell subset sorted from them (not recorded which). The receptors were sampled from an adult woman who had mild COVID-19 (a few samples of this study predate the infection). Cell type and time point are not known. Each CDR3 is given with its conserved first and last residue. The D gene is left open where the match is weak. A clone size is listed for some rows: how often the clone was seen (once, few, many), or a class if it is expanded.

clone_size: few; d_call: NA; j_call: TRBJ2-3; v_call: TRBV24-1; cdr3_nt: TGTGCCACCAGTGACATTCAGGGTATTACAGATACGCAGTATTTT; cdr3_aa: CATSDIQGITDTQYF
clone_size: NA; d_call: NA; j_call: TRBJ1-1; v_call: TRBV4-1; cdr3_nt: TGCGCCAGCAGCCAAGGGTACTACACTGAAGCTTTCTTT; cdr3_aa: CASSQGYYTEAFF
clone_size: NA; d_call: TRBD2; j_call: TRBJ2-3; v_call: TRBV7-9; cdr3_nt: TGTGCCAGCAGCACGACGACTAGCGGGGGGGTTAGTACGCAGTATTTT; cdr3_aa: CASSTTTSGGVSTQYF
clone_size: NA; d_call: NA; j_call: TRBJ1-2; v_call: TRBV20-1; cdr3_nt: TGCAGTGCTGTGGACCTCGCTGGCTACACCTTC; cdr3_aa: CSAVDLAGYTF
clone_size: few; d_call: NA; j_call: TRBJ2-2; v_call: TRBV5-1; cdr3_nt: TGCGCCAGCAGCAGAGTACCGGGCGCCGGGGAGCTGTTTTTT; cdr3_aa: CASSRVPGAGELFF
clone_size: few; d_call: TRBD2; j_call: TRBJ2-7; v_call: TRBV24-1; cdr3_nt: TGTGCCACCAGTGACAAACTAGCGGGAGGCTACGAGCAGTACTTC; cdr3_aa: CATSDKLAGGYEQYF
clone_size: few; d_call: NA; j_call: TRBJ2-7; v_call: TRBV4-2; cdr3_nt: TGTGCCAGCAGCCAAGTCGGAACAGGACCCACCTACGAGCAGTACTTC; cdr3_aa: CASSQVGTGPTYEQYF
clone_size: few; d_call: TRBD2; j_call: TRBJ2-5; v_call: TRBV27; cdr3_nt: TGTGCCAGCAGCCCCGGCGGGGGGGCCCTTATAGAGACCCAGTACTTC; cdr3_aa: CASSPGGGALIETQYF
clone_size: NA; d_call: TRBD2; j_call: TRBJ2-3; v_call: TRBV20-1; cdr3_nt: TGCAGTGCTAGTCTAGCGGGCAGCACAGATACGCAGTATTTT; cdr3_aa: CSASLAGSTDTQYF
clone_size: NA; d_call: NA; j_call: TRBJ1-2; v_call: TRBV4-1; cdr3_nt: TGCGCCAGCAGCCAAGACCTCCAGGGCTATGGCTACACCTTC; cdr3_aa: CASSQDLQGYGYTF